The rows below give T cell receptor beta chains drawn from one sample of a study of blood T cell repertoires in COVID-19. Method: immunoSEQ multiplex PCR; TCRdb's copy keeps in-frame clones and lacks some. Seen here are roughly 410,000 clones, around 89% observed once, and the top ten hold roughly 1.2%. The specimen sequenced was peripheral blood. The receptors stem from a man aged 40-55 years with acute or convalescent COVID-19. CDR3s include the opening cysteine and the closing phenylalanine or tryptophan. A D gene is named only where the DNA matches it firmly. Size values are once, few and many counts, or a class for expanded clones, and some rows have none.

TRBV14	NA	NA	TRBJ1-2	TGTGCCAGCAGCCCAAGTCAGGGATCTGGCTACACCTTC	CASSPSQGSGYTF
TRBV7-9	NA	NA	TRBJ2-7	TGTGCCAGCAGCATAGAAGGGTCCCAGCGGGCCTACGAGCAGTACTTC	CASSIEGSQRAYEQYF
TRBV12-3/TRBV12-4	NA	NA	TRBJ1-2	TGTGCCAGCACCTACAGGAACTACTATGGCTACACCTTC	CASTYRNYYGYTF
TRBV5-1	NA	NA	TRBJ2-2	TGCGCCAGCAGCCGGACACTGAACACCGGGGAGCTGTTTTTT	CASSRTLNTGELFF
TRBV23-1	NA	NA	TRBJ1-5	TGCGCCAGCAGTCGTCCGTTAGTGGCGGGCGGGGGAAATCAGCCCCAGCATTTT	CASSRPLVAGGGNQPQHF
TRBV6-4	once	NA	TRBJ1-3	TGTGCCAGATCCCCGGGACTGACGATATGGGGAAACACCATATATTTT	CARSPGLTIWGNTIYF
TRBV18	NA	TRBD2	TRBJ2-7	TGTGCCAGCTCAGGCAGGGAGGGGACCTACGAGCAGTACTTC	CASSGREGTYEQYF
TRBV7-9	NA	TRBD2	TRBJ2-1	TGTGCCAGCAGCCCCCCACCTCGACTAGCGGTCTACAATGAGCAGTTCTTC	CASSPPPRLAVYNEQFF
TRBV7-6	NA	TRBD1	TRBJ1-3	TGTGCCAGCAGCTTAGAGGCCTGGGACAGGGCCTCTGGAAACACCATATATTTT	CASSLEAWDRASGNTIYF
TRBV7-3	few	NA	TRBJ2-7	TGTGCCAGCAGCTTAGGACAACCAGACGGGCAGTACTTC	CASSLGQPDGQYF
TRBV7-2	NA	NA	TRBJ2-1	TGTGCCAGCAGCTTATACCCTAGCATTAGCAATGAGCAGTTCTTC	CASSLYPSISNEQFF
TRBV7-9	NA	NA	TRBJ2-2	TGTGCCAGCAGCTTAGGACGGGACACCGGGGAGCTGTTTTTT	CASSLGRDTGELFF
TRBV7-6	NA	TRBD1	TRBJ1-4	TGTGCCAGCAGCCCTGGACAGGGGATAGCTAATGAAAAACTGTTTTTT	CASSPGQGIANEKLFF
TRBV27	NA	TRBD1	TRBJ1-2	TGTGCCAGCAGTTGGGACAGGGGAAATGGCTACACCTTC	CASSWDRGNGYTF
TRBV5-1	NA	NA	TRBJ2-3	TGCGCCAGCAGCCCCTTGGGCAGGGGCCTGCTTAGCACAGATACGCAGTATTTT	CASSPLGRGLLSTDTQYF
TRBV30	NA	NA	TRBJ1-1	TGTGCCTGGAGTGAGCCTCGGACAGCGAGATTCACTGAAGCTTTCTTT	CAWSEPRTARFTEAFF
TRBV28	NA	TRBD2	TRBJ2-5	TGTGCCAGCAGTTTAAATGTCCCCGGGGGGTCGGAGACCCAGTACTTC	CASSLNVPGGSETQYF
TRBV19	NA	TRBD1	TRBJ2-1	TGTGCCAGTAGTATGCTGGGACAGATGCACAATGAGCAGTTCTTC	CASSMLGQMHNEQFF
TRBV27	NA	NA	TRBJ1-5	TGTGCCAGCAACCCAGTGGTACAGGGCGGGCAGCCCCAGCATTTT	CASNPVVQGGQPQHF
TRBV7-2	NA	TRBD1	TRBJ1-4	TGTGCCAGCAGCTGGGACAGGGCTAATGAAAAACTGTTTTTT	CASSWDRANEKLFF
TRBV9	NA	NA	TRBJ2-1	TGTGCCAGCAGCCCGGACTTTAATGAGCAGTTCTTC	CASSPDFNEQFF
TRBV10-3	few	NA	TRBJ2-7	TGTGCCATCAGTCATACGGGAAGGCCTCAGTCCTACGAGCAGTACTTC	CAISHTGRPQSYEQYF
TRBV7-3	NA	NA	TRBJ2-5	TGTGCCAGCAGCTTAATTTTAGGGGCCCAAGAGACCCAGTACTTC	CASSLILGAQETQYF
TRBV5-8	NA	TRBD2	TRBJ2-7	TGTGCCAGCAGCTTGGGGCGGGGGGGCACCCACGAGCAGTACTTC	CASSLGRGGTHEQYF
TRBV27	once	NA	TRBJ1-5	TGTGCCAGCAGTCACAGGGCCTCCGGCAATCAGCCCCAGCATTTT	CASSHRASGNQPQHF
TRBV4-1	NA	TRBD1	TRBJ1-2	TGCGCCAGCAGCCAACTCCGGGACAGAAACTATGGCTACACCTTC	CASSQLRDRNYGYTF
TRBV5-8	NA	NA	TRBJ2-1	TGTGCCAGCAGCTTGGATCTACCCAATGAGCAGTTCTTC	CASSLDLPNEQFF
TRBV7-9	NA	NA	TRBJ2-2	TGTGCCAGCAGACCAGGGGTGGGAAACACCGGGGAGCTGTTTTTT	CASRPGVGNTGELFF
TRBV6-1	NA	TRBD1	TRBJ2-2	TGTGCCAGCAGTGAAACCGGGACAGGGGGATTTACCGGGGAGCTGTTTTTT	CASSETGTGGFTGELFF
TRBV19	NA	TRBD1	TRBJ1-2	TGTGCCAGTAGCCCCGGGACAGGGGCTTACTATGGCTACACCTTC	CASSPGTGAYYGYTF
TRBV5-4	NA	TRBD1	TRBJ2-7	TGTGCCAGCAGCTTGGGGACAGGGTTCTCCTACGAGCAGTACTTC	CASSLGTGFSYEQYF
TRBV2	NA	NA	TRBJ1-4	TGTGCCAGCAGTGAGCGGGGCAGGGAACTCGAAAAACTGTTTTTT	CASSERGRELEKLFF
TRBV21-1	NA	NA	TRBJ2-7	TGTGCCAGCAGCAAACGGTTAGGCCTAAAGACAGGGGTGGGCGAGCAGTACTTC	CASSKRLGLKTGVGEQYF
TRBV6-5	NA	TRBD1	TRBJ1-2	TGTGCCAGCAGTACGGACAGGGGGCTGTATGGCTACACCTTC	CASSTDRGLYGYTF
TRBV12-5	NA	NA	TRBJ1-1	TGTGCTAGTGGTTTGGTACGGTCCTTTCAAGCTTTCTTT	CASGLVRSFQAFF
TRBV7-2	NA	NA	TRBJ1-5	TGTGCCAGCAGCTTAGCGGGTCGGGGACAGCCCCAGCATTTT	CASSLAGRGQPQHF
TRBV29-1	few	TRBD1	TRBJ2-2	TGCAGCGCCGGGACAGGGGGTAACACCGGGGAGCTGTTTTTT	CSAGTGGNTGELFF
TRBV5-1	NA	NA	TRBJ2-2	TGCGCCAGCAGCTTGTTGTTGGCAGGGCCCGGGGAGCTGTTTTTT	CASSLLLAGPGELFF
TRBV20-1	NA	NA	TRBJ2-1	TGCAGTGCTAGTTTTGGGCCCGGTGAGCAGTTCTTC	CSASFGPGEQFF
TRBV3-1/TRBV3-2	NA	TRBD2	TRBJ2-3	TGTGCCAGCAGCCAAGATTCCAGCGGGGGGCCAGATACGCAGTATTTT	CASSQDSSGGPDTQYF
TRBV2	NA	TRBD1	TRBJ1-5	TGTGCCAGCAGAGCAGGGGGTTCGCAGCCCCAGCATTTT	CASRAGGSQPQHF
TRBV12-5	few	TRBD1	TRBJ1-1	TGTGCTAGTGGGGCCTTCCCAGGACAGGGATTGAACACTGAAGCTTTCTTT	CASGAFPGQGLNTEAFF
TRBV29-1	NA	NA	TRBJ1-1	TGCAGCGCCTACCTAGAGAACACTGAAGCTTTCTTT	CSAYLENTEAFF
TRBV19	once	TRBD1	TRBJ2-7	TGTGCCAGTAGTAGATATCGGACAGGGAACTACGAGCAGTACTTC	CASSRYRTGNYEQYF
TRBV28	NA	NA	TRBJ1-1	TGTGCCAGCAGTTTAGGTCCAGGGTTCACTGAAGCTTTCTTT	CASSLGPGFTEAFF
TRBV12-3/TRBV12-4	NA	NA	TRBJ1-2	TGTGCCAGCAGTTTAAACAGGGTGTCCGACTACACCTTC	CASSLNRVSDYTF
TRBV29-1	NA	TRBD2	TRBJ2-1	TGCAGCGTTGGGTCTCGCGGGGGGTACAATGAGCAGTTCTTC	CSVGSRGGYNEQFF